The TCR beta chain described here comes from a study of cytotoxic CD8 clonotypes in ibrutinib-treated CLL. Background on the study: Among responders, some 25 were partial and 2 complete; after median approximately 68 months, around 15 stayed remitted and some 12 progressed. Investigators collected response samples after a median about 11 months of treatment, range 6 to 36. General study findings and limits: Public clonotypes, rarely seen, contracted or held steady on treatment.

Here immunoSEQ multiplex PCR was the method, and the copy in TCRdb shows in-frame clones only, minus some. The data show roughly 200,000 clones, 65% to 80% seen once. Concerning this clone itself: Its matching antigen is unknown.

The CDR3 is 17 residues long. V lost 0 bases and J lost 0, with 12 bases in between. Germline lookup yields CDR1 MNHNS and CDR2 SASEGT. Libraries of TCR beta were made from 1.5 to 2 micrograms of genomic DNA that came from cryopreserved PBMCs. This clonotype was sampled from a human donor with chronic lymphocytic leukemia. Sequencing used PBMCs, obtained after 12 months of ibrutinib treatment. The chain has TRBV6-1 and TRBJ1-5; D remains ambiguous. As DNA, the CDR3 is TGTGCCAGCAGTGAAGCGCTTCGGCGGAATAGCAATCAGCCCCAGCATTTT. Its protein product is CASSEALRRNSNQPQHF.